This T cell receptor (beta chain) was identified in a study of T cell repertoires in ileal Crohn's disease. TCRdb's copy holds only in-frame clones and misses some; the assay was immunoSEQ multiplex PCR. The table has about 5,300 clones, 75% to 80% seen once; the top ten hold roughly 35%. Deletions cut 4 bases from V and 4 bases from J, with 13 bases between. The germline V gene encodes CDR1 SGHRS and CDR2 YFSETQ. This CDR3 has 14 amino acids. Sample time point: neoterminal ileum biopsy at postoperative endoscopy, about 6 months after surgery. The V call is TRBV5-1, the J call TRBJ2-3; possibly TRBD1 or TRBD2 for D (6 bases each). The clonotype originates from an adult with Crohn's disease. Source material: ileal tissue. The CDR3 reads CASSRGQGSDTQYF. CDR3 sequence (DNA): TGCGCCAGCAGCCGGGGGCAGGGGTCAGATACGCAGTATTTT.